Sequencing of this T cell receptor beta chain was carried out in a study of cytomegalovirus exposure and HLA in healthy donors (dated by TCRdb to about 2017). The study in broad terms: An earlier analysis of some 600 of the donors reported 250 to 300 Gb of sequence data and around 100 million unique TCR beta sequences obtained from some 200 million T cells. An early release that covered fewer than 800 HLA-typed donors contained about 300 gigabases of sequencing data and tens of millions of unique TCR sequences. Of the roughly 410 genotyped donors, 75% to 85% were placed in the genetic ancestry cluster associated with self-reported Caucasian donors. The aim of the study was to test whether cataloging public T cell receptors could identify signatures of past pathogen exposure. Using immunosequencing, the study profiled T cell repertoires from 640 or so subjects and related those repertoires to cytomegalovirus serostatus. A separate validation cohort of some 130 different subjects was used in addition to the approximately 700-subject first cohort. The study combined high-throughput TCR immunosequencing, statistical association of individual TCRs with disease status, and machine learning to predict cytomegalovirus infection status. A later analysis re-examined previously published TCR beta repertoires from 500 to 700 donors and added high-resolution HLA genotyping to investigate patterns of TCR occurrence. In the later analysis, no new phenotypic data were used to find candidate immune exposures; instead, reliance was placed on TCR beta sequences and their occurrence across donors. An earlier analysis of approximately 640 of the donors applied high-throughput TCR beta sequencing to assess whether each TCR beta V gene segment acted as functional or pseudogenic. Donor age, sex, ethnicity and CMV serostatus were collected together with the repertoire data. In a later genetic analysis, genome-wide SNP genotypes for about 55% of the 666 donors were used, and that subset was treated as a discovery cohort. Every repertoire in the discovery cohort had been generated on one and the same sequencing platform. Both class I and class II loci were covered by HLA typing, at four-digit resolution. Typing coverage varied by locus: roughly 620-640 donors for A, B, C, DRB1 and DQB1; roughly 510 for DQA1; over 600 for DPA1; 450 to 480 for DPB1. Five DR-DQ haplotypes were handled as single units for association and clustering because linkage in the cohort was strong. On average, roughly 240,000 unique TCR beta nucleotide sequences were sequenced per donor among 300 to 500 genotyped donors of the cohort, with around 19% of those sequences being non-productive. Results and caveats for the whole study, not just this receptor: Linkage disequilibrium might explain the correlated functional status among segregating V segments, but an unknown experimental factor could not be excluded. The authors suggested that the approach could potentially be generalized to other disease states and immunological phenotypes. Strong co-occurrence of HLA alleles, especially DR and DQ, made assigning TCR associations to individual alleles difficult. A later analysis associated about 16,000 TCR beta sequences with specific HLA alleles at a false discovery rate of 0.05. This cohort had only TCR beta chains sequenced, and the lack of alpha or paired-chain data limited which features could be detected. The classifier was reported to diagnose cytomegalovirus status with high specificity and sensitivity in both the original and validation cohorts. Most TCR sequences were seen in very few donors, while some public TCRs were found in many individuals. A few of the identified cytomegalovirus-associated TCR beta chains were confirmed in vitro to be specific for cytomegalovirus antigens. An association between a missense DCLRE1C variant and V-gene and J-gene trimming of TCR beta chains was found in a later genetic analysis and replicated in an independent cohort. Some IMGT-functional V segments, including TRBV6-2 and TRBV6-3, could not be distinguished by the 87-base-pair reads and were therefore excluded. In a later analysis, most CMV-associated TCR beta chains were found to appear HLA-restricted, with HLA associations seemingly driven largely by CMV exposure. In a later analysis, TCR association rates were found to vary across HLA loci, with the most associated TCRs seen for DRB1 alleles and the fewest for HLA-C alleles. A further reported finding was that TCR beta sequences accurately predicted the HLA-A and HLA-B alleles for most subjects in the first cohort. According to a later genetic analysis, donors in an Asian-associated ancestry cluster had fewer N-insertions in productive TCRs than the approximately 700-donor mean. Because counts were too low, roughly 17 rarely observed V segments, including chromosome 9 orphons, were left out of the earlier analysis of 587 of the donors. In a later analysis, HLA-associated TCR beta chains showed more clonal expansion and lower generation probabilities than non-associated chains that were equally common. A later analysis reported that several top co-occurrence clusters appeared linked to parvovirus B19, influenza, CMV and Epstein-Barr virus. A cluster of highly shared sequence variants was judged likely to represent a technical artifact of the sequencing pipeline. Because some donors lacked HLA typing at each locus, the association tests relied only on the typed subset. CMV serostatus was the only immune exposure information available for the cohort. The study gave a list of about 150 TCR beta chains associated with cytomegalovirus. Roughly uniform sequencing depth across donors was assumed in presence/absence analyses, although this assumption may not hold. In an earlier analysis of about 600 of the donors, most TCR beta V segments appeared in productive rearrangements about 90% or about 30% of the time, broadly matching IMGT annotations.

This clone has more than one count but fewer than ten. Its antigen target is currently unknown. Base qualities are missing; no much larger clone stands one base away. Receptor libraries were prepared by the immunoSEQ multiplex PCR assay. For the multiplex PCR, a mixture combining 60 forward primers for TCR Vbeta segments and 13 reverse primers for TCR Jbeta segments was used. Amplification of the CDR3 region of rearranged TCR beta genes was performed with a multiplex PCR assay on genomic DNA. The Illumina HiSeq System was used to sequence the amplified TCR beta libraries as 87-base-pair reads. In the original analysis: Across the roughly 670 repertoires, a later analysis counted roughly 84 million unique TCR beta chains, about 10 million of which were shared by at least two donors. To remove PCR and sequencing errors, raw reads were error-corrected and collapsed into unique sequences using a nearest-neighbor algorithm that merged closely related sequences. V, D and J gene segments were assigned by aligning CDR3 sequences to IMGT reference sequences. For a sequence to be retained, a match of at least six nucleotides to both a V gene segment and a J gene segment was required. A rearrangement was called productive if the CDR3 had no stop codons and remained in frame with V and J, and every other rearrangement was called non-productive. CDR3 was defined by IMGT convention, running from the second conserved V-encoded cysteine to the conserved J-encoded phenylalanine. The earlier analysis of about 640 of the donors excluded any sequence lacking an unambiguous match to a single V gene segment. In an earlier analysis of some 590 of the donors, V segments were called functional above 56.7% productive rearrangements and were called segregating when the between-donor standard deviation exceeded 5%. A statistical classification framework was built for diagnosing cytomegalovirus status from the catalog of TCR beta chain sequences. In a later analysis, V and J genes were assigned by comparing TCR nucleotide sequences against IMGT/GENE-DB human TR gene sequences. Using the TCRdist pipeline, a later analysis assigned CDR3 sequences along with most-parsimonious VDJ recombination scenarios. In a later analysis, every TCR beta chain was defined by the combination of its CDR3 amino acid sequence and its V-gene family, and reads without a unique V-gene family were dropped. To address suspected cross-contamination and a sequencing artifact, a later analysis removed over 500 highly shared, low-generation-probability nucleotide sequences. A later analysis calculated a clonal expansion index for each public chain from normalized within-repertoire ranks of inferred template counts. In a later analysis, generation probabilities were computed with a VDJ recombination model fitted to out-of-frame rearrangements, and the resulting probabilities were checked against IGoR. Hypergeometric tests were used in a later analysis to score TCR-TCR, TCR-HLA and TCR-CMV co-occurrence, with a repertoire-size bias correction applied to the TCR pairs. In a later analysis, false discovery rates were estimated by permuting HLA or CMV assignments 20 times. In a later analysis, co-occurring TCRs were grouped with DBSCAN, and TCRdist sequence similarity was added when clustering was performed within HLA-allele-positive subsets. For co-occurrence clustering, repertoires with fewer than 30,000 or more than 120,000 public chains were excluded, along with five repertoires with anomalous nucleotide sharing. In its TCRdb copy, this immuneACCESS table keeps in-frame sequences only and misses some clones. Where compared with another copy, unresolved V genes explain less than half of these, and the others have no known cause. That table supplies the V and J calls and clone size; D and trimming were determined from the DNA. This sample holds more than 110,000 clones; 9.7% were observed only once. The top ten hold 1.8% of the sample.

The cohort was made up of 666 healthy bone marrow donors. All cohort members were sampled while nominally healthy, although unrecorded immune exposures were likely present. The donor was CMV seronegative and belonged to the group of around 350 seronegative cohort members. Every donor gave a peripheral blood sample, and the peripheral blood mononuclear cells from that sample were used for TCR beta sequencing. The Qiagen DNeasy Blood Extraction Kit was used to extract genomic DNA from the blood cell samples. The CDR3 numbers 14 residues from cysteine through phenylalanine. The CDR3 DNA has 42 bases and is translated from base 1. Relative to germline, V is 4 bases shorter and J is 2 bases shorter, with 12 bases between their ends. The germline V gene (reference sequence) supplies CDR1 SGHNT and CDR2 YYREEE.

The sequence derives from a man in his fifties or sixties in good health and CMV-seronegative. Input material: PBMCs. Recombination linked TRBV5-4 to TRBJ1-1, with the D gene call left open. The DNA sequence is given as TGTGCCAGCAGCACCGTTCTTGGCAACACTGAAGCTTTCTTT. Translated, this is CASSTVLGNTEAFF.